Included here is one TCR beta chain sequence, with context. Its cognate antigen is unknown. This sample stems from a study of radiation and T cells in renal cell carcinoma. General study findings and limits: From baseline, blood top tumor clonotypes peaked at 2 weeks post-radiation. Without pretreatment biopsies, baseline tumor clonotype presence was undetermined.

The CDR3 covers 17 residues. Time point specified: blood 2 weeks post-SBRT. Treatment defined: 15 Gy SBRT to primary tumor, nephrectomy 4 weeks later. Serial blood draws occurred at baseline and 2 and 4 weeks post-SBRT. Libraries were prepared by immunoSEQ multiplex PCR; TCRdb keeps only in-frame clonotypes and omits some of them. This sample has about 120,000 clones, with around 81% found just once. This chain joins TRBV21-1 and TRBJ2-6; the D call of TRBD1 is as the table states it, not checked on the DNA. TRBV21-1 is a documented pseudogene. Sequences were derived from blood, sampled from a patient whose treatment included radiotherapy and nephrectomy. The receptor's source is a man in his fifties with renal cell carcinoma. The CDR3 here is CASRTTGYCSGANVLTF. The CDR3 coding sequence is TGTGCCAGCAGGACCACAGGGTACTGCTCTGGGGCCAACGTCCTGACTTTC.